Below are 27 T cell receptor beta chains sequenced from a single sample in a study of breast tumors, draining lymph nodes, adjacent tissues. Using its own MiXCR run on the multiplex PCR reads, TCRdb lists one record per CDR3 protein. The sample lists about 46,000 distinct CDR3 sequences, around 23% occurring once. Sequencing was done on a sample of breast tumor tissue. These receptors came from a female donor with breast cancer. Some clones in this sample may be carry-over from other donors' samples.

This clonotype was seen at least ten times. The chain carries TRBV7-6 and TRBJ2-3, with 9 bases identical to TRBD2. The CDR3 is 17 residues long. V gave up 2 bases and J gave up 5 bases; unmatched junction bases: 11. The germline CDR1 and CDR2 sequences are SGHVS and FNYEAQ. CDR3 sequence: CASSLSLAGGLKDTQYF. In DNA, the CDR3 is TGTGCCAGCAGCTTATCCTTGGCGGGGGGGCTTAAAGATACGCAGTATTTT.

In this sample, this clonotype turned up many times. J is TRBJ2-1 and V is TRBV5-1; 11 nucleotides agree with TRBD2. Losses at the gene ends were 2 bases for V and 6 bases for J; bases not matched to a gene: 7. Looked up from germline, CDR1 is SGHRS and CDR2 is YFSETQ. This CDR3 is built from 16 residues. The CDR3 spells CASSFRTSGLGNEQFF. The CDR3 DNA reads as TGCGCCAGCAGCTTTAGGACTAGCGGGTTAGGCAATGAGCAGTTCTTC.

This clonotype has at least ten counts. The rearrangement uses TRBV2 and TRBJ2-7, with D possibly matching TRBD1 (6 bases). Germline V lookup: CDR1 SNHLY, CDR2 FYNNEI. Trimming stripped 5 bases from V and 1 base from J, with 15 bases between. There are 15 residues in the CDR3. The CDR3 protein is CASSLHHRDSYEQYF. The CDR3 DNA follows: TGTGCCAGCAGTCTACACCACAGGGATTCCTACGAGCAGTACTTC.

This clonotype was seen repeatedly, ten times or more. J is TRBJ2-7 and V is TRBV5-1; tentative D call: TRBD2 (5 bases). V shed 4 bases and J shed 1 base, with 12 bases lying between them. Germline V gives CDR1 SGHRS, CDR2 YFSETQ. This CDR3 is 14 amino acids long. CDR3 DNA: TGCGCCAGCAGCGCAGACGGGAAGTCCTACGAGCAGTACTTC. Protein: CASSADGKSYEQYF.

The DNA of the CDR3 is TGTGCCAGCTCACCTCTTATCGGGGCAGGTGCAGATACGCAGTATTTT. Translation gives CASSPLIGAGADTQYF. V usage is TRBV18 and J usage is TRBJ2-3, with D perhaps TRBD1 or TRBD2 (5 bases each). This CDR3 has 16 residues. Trimming removed 3 bases at V and 4 bases at J, with 17 bases between. Looked up from germline, CDR1 is KGHSH and CDR2 is LQKENI.

At least ten counts were recorded for this clonotype. The J gene is TRBJ2-7, the V gene TRBV3-1, with 10 bases lining up with TRBD2. This CDR3 region has 18 residues. The ends lost 0 bases at V and 3 bases at J; junction bases unmatched: 11. CDR1 LGHDT and CDR2 YNNKEL come from the germline V gene (reference sequence). CDR3 nucleotide sequence: TGTGCCAGCAGCCAAGATGCCCCCTCCACTAGCGGGAACTACGAGCAGTACTTC. Translated, it gives CASSQDAPSTSGNYEQYF.

This clonotype was found many times. V gene TRBV6-5 combines with J gene TRBJ2-3, with 11 bases fitting TRBD2. There are 15 residues in the CDR3. Germline values: CDR1 MNHEY, CDR2 SVGAGI. V trimming: 6 bases; J trimming: 4 bases; junction bases outside the gene matches: 6. CDR3 amino acids: CASRASGGNADTQYF. The CDR3 DNA reads TGTGCCAGCAGGGCTAGCGGGGGGAACGCAGATACGCAGTATTTT.

In this sample, this clonotype turned up many times. The V gene is TRBV2, the J gene TRBJ1-2, with D tentatively TRBD1 (5 bases). The germline gives CDR1 SNHLY, CDR2 FYNNEI. V was cut by 5 bases and J by 4 bases, with 11 bases left in between. The CDR3 sequence is 13 residues long. The CDR3 region is CASSPDTIYGYTF. The CDR3 DNA sequence: TGTGCCAGCAGTCCGGACACGATCTATGGCTACACCTTC.

The table lists this clonotype with many counts. V and J are TRBV11-2 and TRBJ2-3; D uncertain. Trimming took off 4 bases at V and 4 bases at J, with 12 bases between the two ends. The CDR3 loop spans 14 amino acids. Germline loops: CDR1 SGHAT, CDR2 FQNNGV. CDR3 residues: CASSYTLVADTQYF. As DNA, the CDR3 is TGTGCCAGCAGCTACACCCTGGTTGCAGATACGCAGTATTTT.

As to this clonotype: One junction end does not reproduce the germline sequence, and a read error may be involved. The chain couples TRBV3-1 to TRBJ2-1; D gene unclear. Looked up from germline, CDR1 is LGHDT and CDR2 is YNNKEL (reference sequence). The CDR3 is made up of 13 amino acids. The CDR3 is CASSPFLRGERFF. The CDR3 DNA sequence: TGTGCCAGCAGCCCCTTCTTGAGAGGTGAGCGGTTCTTC.

This clonotype has only one observation. V usage is TRBV4-1 and J usage is TRBJ2-2, with 9 bases identical to TRBD1. The CDR3 covers 15 residues. J lost 3 bases, V lost 4 bases, and 3 bases had no gene match. The germline gives CDR1 MGHRA, CDR2 YSYEKL. CDR3 sequence reads: CASSLRDRDTGELFF. The CDR3 bases are TGCGCCAGCAGCCTTCGGGACAGGGACACCGGGGAGCTGTTTTTT.

Many counts were recorded for this clonotype. The CDR3 DNA follows: TGCGCCAGCAGCCAAGATTGGACTAGCGGCCCTAGGGGGGAGCAGTACTTC. Translating it yields CASSQDWTSGPRGEQYF. The genes are TRBV4-1 and TRBJ2-7; 10 bases align to TRBD2. This CDR3 region has 17 residues. Unmatched junction bases numbered 12, after V lost 0 bases and J lost 7 bases. CDR1 is MGHRA and CDR2 is YSYEKL in the germline V gene.

Note on this clonotype: A much bigger clone sits one base away, suggesting this may be a read error. The rearrangement joins TRBV19 to TRBJ2-7; D is tentatively TRBD1 or TRBD2 (5 bases each). CDR3 length: 14 amino acids. CDR1 is LNHDA and CDR2 is SQIVND in the germline V gene (reference sequence). This chain's CDR3 is CASSINRGAYGQYF. For the CDR3, the DNA is TGTGCCAGTAGTATTAATCGGGGCGCCTACGGGCAGTACTTC.

This clonotype was observed a single time. The genes are TRBV13 and TRBJ2-7, with D possibly matching TRBD2 (6 bases). The CDR3 has 14 residues. Germline V lookup: CDR1 PRHDT, CDR2 FYEKMQ (reference sequence). V shed 5 bases and J shed 0 bases, with 11 bases lying between them. This CDR3 is CASSPYGSSYEQYF. CDR3 DNA sequence: TGTGCCAGCAGCCCCTACGGGAGCTCCTACGAGCAGTACTTC.

The chain recombines TRBV7-9 with TRBJ1-1; unclear D gene. This CDR3 has 13 residues. V lost 3 bases and J lost 7, with 12 bases in between. Germline V gene sequence: CDR1 SEHNR, CDR2 FQNEAQ (reference sequence). CDR3 sequence reads: CASSLGPSGEAFF. The DNA for the CDR3 is TGTGCCAGCAGCTTGGGCCCCTCGGGTGAAGCTTTCTTT.

This clonotype occurred many times. The V gene is TRBV19, the J gene TRBJ1-2; TRBD1 might be the D (5 bases). This CDR3 contains 17 residues. V was clipped by 1 base and J by 3 bases, with 18 bases between them. Germline V lookup: CDR1 LNHDA, CDR2 SQIVND (reference sequence). The CDR3 nucleotides read TGTGCCAGTAGTATAGGGCCGGTGGGGCGTTCTCACTATGGCTACACCTTC. Encoded protein: CASSIGPVGRSHYGYTF.

Of note for this clonotype: It is unclear where the CDR3 begins or ends on the DNA, so no DNA is shown, and the CDR3 is as TCRdb lists it. The chain uses TRBV6-5 and TRBJ1-2; TRBD1 was called by the table and not checked on the DNA. CDR1 and CDR2 (germline): MNHEY, SVGAGI. The CDR3 is 16 amino acids in total, end residues counted. The CDR3 sequence: CASSNRWGTGADGYAF.

Comment on this clonotype: Its ends do not fully match the called genes, so a read error is possible. This chain uses TRBV3-1 with TRBJ1-1; D remains ambiguous. Per the germline V gene, CDR1 is LGHDT and CDR2 is YNNKEL (reference sequence). The CDR3 totals 12 residues. In DNA, the CDR3 is TGTGCCAGCGGCCAAATGAACACTGAAGCTTTCTTT. Translated: CASGQMNTEAFF.

This clonotype occurred many times. The chain joins TRBV7-8 to TRBJ1-3; D remains ambiguous. The CDR3 is 16 amino acids. In germline, CDR1 is SGHVS, CDR2 FQNEAQ. Trimming shortened V by 4 bases and J by 2 bases, and 15 bases separated the two germline ends. The CDR3 is CASSSRTRLAGNTIYF. CDR3 DNA: TGTGCCAGCAGCTCTAGAACCAGGTTGGCTGGAAACACCATATATTTT.

This clonotype was counted ten times or more. The rearrangement uses TRBV7-9 and TRBJ1-6; tentatively, D is TRBD1 (5 bases). The germline V gene encodes CDR1 SEHNR and CDR2 FQNEAQ (reference sequence). The ends were cut back, 5 bases at V and 7 bases at J, with 12 bases in the middle. The CDR3 covers 14 residues. CDR3 in DNA: TGTGCCAGCAGCACGGGACTGGAGAATTCACCCCTCCACTTT. Translation: CASSTGLENSPLHF.

In its sample, this clonotype was seen many times. The chain is built from TRBV12-3 or TRBV12-4 and TRBJ2-3; 12 bases line up with TRBD2. The length of the CDR3 is 15 residues. V was pared by 8 bases and J by 2 bases, with 5 bases of the junction left unmatched. CDR3 bases: TGTGCCAGCGGCCCTAGCGGGGGGGACACAGATACGCAGTATTTT. Its protein is CASGPSGGDTDTQYF.

This clonotype was recorded many times. The gene calls are TRBV9 and TRBJ1-3, with 9 nucleotides matching TRBD1. The CDR3 consists of 15 residues. The V and J ends lost 7 bases and 4 bases, in that order; junction bases with no gene match: 9. The germline CDR1 and CDR2 sequences are SGDLS and YYNGEE. The CDR3 nucleotides are TGTGCCAGCTCTGGACAGGGGTTGCTCGGAAACACCATATATTTT. This codes for CASSGQGLLGNTIYF.

The chain links TRBV28 to TRBJ2-1; 11 nucleotides match TRBD1. V lost 7 bases and J lost 6; bases outside the gene matches: 8. The CDR3 extends over 15 amino acids. Germline CDR1 is MDHEN and CDR2 is SYDVKM. CDR3 DNA sequence: TGTGCCAGCACCTCCCGTGGGACAGGGGGCAATGAGCAGTTCTTC. Amino acid sequence: CASTSRGTGGNEQFF.

About this clonotype itself: This may arise from a read error, as a much more abundant clone is one base away. The V and J genes are TRBV6-1 and TRBJ2-7; 8 nucleotides agree with TRBD2. Germline CDR1 is MNHNS and CDR2 is SASEGT. The CDR3 contains 17 residues. The CDR3 sequence: CTSSERAPGLVLLEQYF. CDR3 nucleotide sequence: TGTACCAGCAGTGAAAGGGCGCCGGGACTAGTACTGCTCGAGCAGTACTTC.

On this clonotype: One junction end disagrees with the germline gene, perhaps due to a read error. V is TRBV20-1 and J is TRBJ1-4, with no clear D. Germline CDR1 and CDR2: DFQATT and SNEGSKA (reference sequence). CDR3 length equals 13 residues. CDR3 protein: CSAATVGGEKLFF. The CDR3 nucleotides are TGTAGTGCTGCGACGGTCGGAGGTGAAAAACTGTTTTTT.

This clonotype is deemed medium-sized. This chain connects TRBV9 to TRBJ1-2; weak D call: TRBD1 (5 bases). This CDR3 spans 14 amino acids. Germline lookup yields CDR1 SGDLS and CDR2 YYNGEE. Trimming pared 0 bases from V and 3 bases from J, leaving 9 bases between. The CDR3 is CASSVGAGHYGYTF. In nucleotides, the CDR3 is TGTGCCAGCAGCGTAGGGGCAGGGCACTATGGCTACACCTTC.

The rearrangement links TRBV11-1 to TRBJ2-1; 15 nucleotides align to TRBD2. Germline assignment: CDR1 SGHAT and CDR2 FQDESV (reference sequence). The CDR3 loop spans 17 amino acids. Trimming cost V 2 bases and J 6 bases; bases outside gene matches: 5. The CDR3 DNA reads TGTGCCAGCAGCTTAAGGACTAGCGGGAGGGCCAGCAATGAGCAGTTCTTC. Its translation is CASSLRTSGRASNEQFF.